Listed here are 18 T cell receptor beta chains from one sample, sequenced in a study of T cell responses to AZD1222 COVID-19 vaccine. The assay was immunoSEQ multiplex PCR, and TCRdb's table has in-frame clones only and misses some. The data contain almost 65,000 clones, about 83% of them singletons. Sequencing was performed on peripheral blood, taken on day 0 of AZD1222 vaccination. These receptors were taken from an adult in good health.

CDR3 sequence (DNA): TGTGCCAGCTCGACCGGGACAGGCTCTGGAAACACCATATATTTT. This gives the protein CASSTGTGSGNTIYF. The J gene is TRBJ1-3, the V gene TRBV18; TRBD1 agrees at 8 bases. Germline CDR1 is KGHSH and CDR2 is LQKENI. After removal of 6 bases from V and 0 bases from J, the junction contained 4 bases not matched to a gene. This CDR3 has 15 amino acids.

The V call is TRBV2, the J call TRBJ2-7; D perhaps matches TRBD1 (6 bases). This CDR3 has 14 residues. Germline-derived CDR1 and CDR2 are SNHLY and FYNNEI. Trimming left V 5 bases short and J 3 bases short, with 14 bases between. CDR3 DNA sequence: TGTGCCAGCAGTCGACAGGAAGAGGGCTACGAGCAGTACTTC. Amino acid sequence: CASSRQEEGYEQYF.

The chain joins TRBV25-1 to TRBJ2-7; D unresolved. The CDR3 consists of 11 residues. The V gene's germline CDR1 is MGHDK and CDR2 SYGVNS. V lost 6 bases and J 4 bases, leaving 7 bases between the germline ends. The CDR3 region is CASRVGYEQYF. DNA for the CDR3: TGTGCCAGCAGGGTTGGTTACGAGCAGTACTTC.

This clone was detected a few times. As DNA, the CDR3 is TGTGCCAGCTCAACAGGGGGCCCCTACGAGCAGTACTTC. Protein sequence: CASSTGGPYEQYF. This sequence joins TRBV6-5 and TRBJ2-7; 9 nucleotides agree with TRBD1. V gave up 8 bases and J gave up 2 bases; unmatched junction bases: 4. Germline assignment: CDR1 MNHEY and CDR2 SVGAGI. The CDR3 covers 13 residues.

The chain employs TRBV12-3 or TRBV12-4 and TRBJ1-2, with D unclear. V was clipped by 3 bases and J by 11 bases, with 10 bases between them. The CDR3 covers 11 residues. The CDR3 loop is CASSLAQQYTF. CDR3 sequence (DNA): TGTGCCAGCAGTTTGGCACAGCAGTACACCTTC.

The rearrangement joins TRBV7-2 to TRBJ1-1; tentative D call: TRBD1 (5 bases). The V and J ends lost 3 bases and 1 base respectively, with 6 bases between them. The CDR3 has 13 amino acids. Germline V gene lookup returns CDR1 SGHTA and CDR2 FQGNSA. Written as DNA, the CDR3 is TGTGCCAGCAGCTTTCAGGGGAACACTGAAGCTTTCTTT. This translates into CASSFQGNTEAFF.

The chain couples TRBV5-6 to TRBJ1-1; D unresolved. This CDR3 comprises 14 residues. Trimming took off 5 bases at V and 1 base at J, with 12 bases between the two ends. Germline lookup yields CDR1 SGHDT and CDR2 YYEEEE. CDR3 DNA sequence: TGTGCCAGCAGGTACGGCCCTGGGAACACTGAAGCTTTCTTT. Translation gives CASRYGPGNTEAFF.

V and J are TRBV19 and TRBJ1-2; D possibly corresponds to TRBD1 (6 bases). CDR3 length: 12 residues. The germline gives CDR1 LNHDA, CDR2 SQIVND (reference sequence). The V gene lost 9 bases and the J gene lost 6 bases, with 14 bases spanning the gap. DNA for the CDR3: TGTGCCAGCACTACAGGGTTTGATGGCTACACCTTC. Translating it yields CASTTGFDGYTF. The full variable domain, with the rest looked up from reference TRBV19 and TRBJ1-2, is DGGITQSPKYLFRKEGQNVTLSCEQNLNHDAMYWYRQDPGQGLRLIYYSQIVNDFQKGDIAEGYSVSREKKESFPLTVTSAQKNPTAFYLCASTTGFDGYTFGSGTRLTVV.

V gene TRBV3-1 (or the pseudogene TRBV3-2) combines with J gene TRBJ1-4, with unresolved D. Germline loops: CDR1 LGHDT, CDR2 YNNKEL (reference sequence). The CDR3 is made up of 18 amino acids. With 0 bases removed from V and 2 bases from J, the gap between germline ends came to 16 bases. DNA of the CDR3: TGTGCCAGCAGCCAAGAGGTCGGTTCTCGGGCCACTAATGAAAAACTGTTTTTT. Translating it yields CASSQEVGSRATNEKLFF.

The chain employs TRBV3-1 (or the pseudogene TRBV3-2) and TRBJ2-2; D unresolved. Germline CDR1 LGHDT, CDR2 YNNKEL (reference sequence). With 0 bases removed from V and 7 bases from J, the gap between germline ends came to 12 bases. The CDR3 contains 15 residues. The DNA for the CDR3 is TGTGCCAGCAGCCAAGATCACTCCCTAGGCGGGGAGCTGTTTTTT. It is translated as CASSQDHSLGGELFF.

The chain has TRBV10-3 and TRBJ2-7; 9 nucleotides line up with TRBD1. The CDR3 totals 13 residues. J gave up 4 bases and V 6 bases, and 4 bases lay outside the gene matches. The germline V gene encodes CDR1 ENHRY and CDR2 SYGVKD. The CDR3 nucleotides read TGTGCCATCAGCCGGACAGGGGATTACGAGCAGTACTTC. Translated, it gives CAISRTGDYEQYF.

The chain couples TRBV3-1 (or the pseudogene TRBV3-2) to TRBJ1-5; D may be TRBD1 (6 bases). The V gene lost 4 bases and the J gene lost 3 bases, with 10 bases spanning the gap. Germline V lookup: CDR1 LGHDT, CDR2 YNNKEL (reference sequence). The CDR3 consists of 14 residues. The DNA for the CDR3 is TGTGCCAGCAGCCGCGGACAGTACAATCAGCCCCAGCATTTT. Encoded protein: CASSRGQYNQPQHF.

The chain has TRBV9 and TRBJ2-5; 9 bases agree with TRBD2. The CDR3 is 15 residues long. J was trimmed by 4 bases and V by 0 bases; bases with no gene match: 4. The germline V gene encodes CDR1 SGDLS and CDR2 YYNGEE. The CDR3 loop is CASSVGAGGGETQYF. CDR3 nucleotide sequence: TGTGCCAGCAGCGTAGGAGCGGGGGGCGGAGAGACCCAGTACTTC.

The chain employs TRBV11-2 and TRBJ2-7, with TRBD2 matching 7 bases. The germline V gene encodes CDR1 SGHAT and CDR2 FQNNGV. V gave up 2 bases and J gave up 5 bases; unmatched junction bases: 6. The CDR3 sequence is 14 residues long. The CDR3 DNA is TGTGCCAGCAGCTTACTCTCCGGGAGGCACGAGCAGTACTTC. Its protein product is CASSLLSGRHEQYF.

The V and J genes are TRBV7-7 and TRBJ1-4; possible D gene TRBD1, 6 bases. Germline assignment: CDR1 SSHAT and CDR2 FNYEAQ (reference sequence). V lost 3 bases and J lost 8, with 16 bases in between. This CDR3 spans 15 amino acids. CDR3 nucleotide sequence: TGTGCCAGCAGCTTTTCAGGGGCCCCGGGGGAAAAACTGTTTTTT. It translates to CASSFSGAPGEKLFF.

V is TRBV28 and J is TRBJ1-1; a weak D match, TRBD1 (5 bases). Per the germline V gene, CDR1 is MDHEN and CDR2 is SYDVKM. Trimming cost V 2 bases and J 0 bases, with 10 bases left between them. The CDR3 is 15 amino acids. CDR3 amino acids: CASSLPGRLNTEAFF. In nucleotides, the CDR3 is TGTGCCAGCAGTTTACCGGGACGGCTGAACACTGAAGCTTTCTTT.

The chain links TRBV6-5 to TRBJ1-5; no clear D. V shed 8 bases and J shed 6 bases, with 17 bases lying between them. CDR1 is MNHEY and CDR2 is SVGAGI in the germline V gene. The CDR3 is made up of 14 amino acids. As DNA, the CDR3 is TGTGCCAGCCGCCCGGCCCTCTCGGGTCAGCCCCAGCATTTT. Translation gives CASRPALSGQPQHF.

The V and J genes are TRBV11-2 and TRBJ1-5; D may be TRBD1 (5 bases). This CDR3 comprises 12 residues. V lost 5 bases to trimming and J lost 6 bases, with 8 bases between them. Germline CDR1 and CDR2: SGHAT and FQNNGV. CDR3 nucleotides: TGTGCCAGCAGCCAGGGAAGTCAGCCCCAGCATTTT. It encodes CASSQGSQPQHF.